These 10 T cell receptor beta chains were sequenced from one sample in a study of cytomegalovirus exposure and HLA in healthy donors (dated by TCRdb to 2016 to 2017). Library preparation was by the immunoSEQ multiplex PCR assay. For the multiplex PCR, a mixture combining 60 forward primers for TCR Vbeta segments and 13 reverse primers for TCR Jbeta segments was used. TCRdb obtained this table from immuneACCESS and retained in-frame rearrangements with V and J assigned. These tables miss some clones; where compared with another copy, unresolved V genes account for less than half of the shortfall, and the remainder is unexplained. In all, the sample holds 90,000 to 110,000 clones, and 73% of those were seen once. The top ten hold approximately 8.4% of the sample. The sample comprised PBMCs. These receptors were collected from a middle-aged man in good health and CMV-seronegative.

This clone was seen once. The gene calls are TRBV7-9 and TRBJ2-3, with 9 nucleotides matching TRBD2. The V segment lost 1 base and the J segment 2 bases; nucleotides outside the gene matches: 4. CDR1 and CDR2 (germline): SEHNR, FQNEAQ (reference sequence). The CDR3 has 16 amino acids. This CDR3 reads CASSLERGVLTDTQYF. The CDR3 DNA reads TGTGCCAGCAGCTTAGAGCGGGGGGTCCTCACAGATACGCAGTATTTT.

As concerns this clone: Distinct nucleotide sequences in the sample also encode this CDR3. The chain recombines TRBV27 with TRBJ1-2; unclear D gene. The CDR3 runs 14 residues. With 2 bases removed from V and 0 bases from J, the gap between germline ends came to 7 bases. Germline V CDR1 and CDR2: MNHEY, SMNVEV (reference sequence). The CDR3 nucleotides are TGTGCCAGCAGTTTACGGGGTTCTAACTATGGCTACACCTTC. Residues: CASSLRGSNYGYTF.

The J gene is TRBJ1-5, the V gene TRBV28; D call uncertain. The germline CDR1 and CDR2 sequences are MDHEN and SYDVKM. The V gene lost 6 bases and the J gene lost 0 bases, with 6 bases spanning the gap. This CDR3 is 13 amino acids long. The CDR3 DNA reads as TGTGCCAGCAGAGCTTATAGCAATCAGCCCCAGCATTTT. As protein: CASRAYSNQPQHF.

The rearrangement joins TRBV7-3 to TRBJ2-7, with D possibly TRBD1 on 6 matching bases. CDR3 size: 18 residues. V shed 5 bases and J shed 3 bases, with 26 bases lying between them. Per the germline V gene, CDR1 is SGHTA and CDR2 is FQGTGA. The CDR3 DNA sequence: TGTGCCAGCAGCACACCCGCGCCCGACAGGTCAGATGGCTACGAGCAGTACTTC. Translation: CASSTPAPDRSDGYEQYF.

The chain joins TRBV27 to TRBJ2-1; D is possibly TRBD2 (5 bases). Germline V gene sequence: CDR1 MNHEY, CDR2 SMNVEV (reference sequence). CDR3 length: 13 residues. V dropped 4 bases and J dropped 3 bases, with 7 bases sitting between them. DNA of the CDR3: TGTGCCAGCAGTTCTACTAGCTACAATGAGCAGTTCTTC. This encodes CASSSTSYNEQFF.

In its sample, this clone was seen a few times. The chain couples TRBV30 to TRBJ2-7; 7 positions match TRBD1. V trimming: 0 bases; J trimming: 5 bases; junction bases outside the gene matches: 7. Germline V gene lookup returns CDR1 GTSNPN and CDR2 SVGIG (reference sequence). The length of the CDR3 is 14 residues. CDR3 sequence (DNA): TGTGCCTGGAGTGTACAGGGGTTATCCCACGAGCAGTACTTC. As protein: CAWSVQGLSHEQYF.

Turning to this clone: Other DNA sequences in this sample translate to the same CDR3. The chain carries TRBV7-3 and TRBJ1-1, with 7 bases matching TRBD1. Germline-derived CDR1 and CDR2 are SGHTA and FQGTGA. The CDR3 extends over 14 amino acids. V gave up 5 bases and J gave up 4 bases; unmatched junction bases: 7. The CDR3 region has the DNA TGTGCCAGCAGCCCGCAGGGGGGAGCCACTGAAGCTTTCTTT. This translates into CASSPQGGATEAFF.

V usage is TRBV7-3 and J usage is TRBJ1-5, with TRBD1 as a possible D gene (6 bases). The CDR3 is 17 amino acids. Germline-derived CDR1 and CDR2 are SGHTA and FQGTGA. Trimming removed 1 base from V and 3 bases from J, with 16 bases in between. CDR3 loop: CASSLIKDHRDNQPQHF. As DNA, the CDR3 is TGTGCCAGCAGCTTAATTAAGGACCACAGGGACAATCAGCCCCAGCATTTT.

The chain employs TRBV15 and TRBJ2-1; TRBD2 matches at 8 bases. V trimming: 5 bases; J trimming: 1 base; junction bases outside the gene matches: 7. The CDR3 spans 16 residues. Germline V CDR1 and CDR2: LNHNV, YYDKDF (reference sequence). This CDR3 is CATSSASGGSYNEQFF. CDR3 nucleotide sequence: TGTGCCACCAGCTCTGCGAGCGGGGGATCCTACAATGAGCAGTTCTTC. Supplemented by reference TRBV15 and TRBJ2-1, the full variable domain reads DAMVIQNPRYQVTQFGKPVTLSCSQTLNHNVMYWYQQKSSQAPKLLFHYYDKDFNNEADTPDNFQSRRPNTSFCFLDIRSPGLGDTAMYLCATSSASGGSYNEQFFGPGTRLTVL.

This chain uses TRBV5-1 with TRBJ2-2, with D perhaps TRBD1 (6 bases). CDR3 length: 15 residues. Trimming took 1 base from V and 2 from J, leaving 9 bases between them. Germline V CDR1 and CDR2: SGHRS, YFSETQ. Here the CDR3 DNA reads TGCGCCAGCAGCTTGCAACAGGGAAACACCGGGGAGCTGTTTTTT. This codes for CASSLQQGNTGELFF.